This T cell receptor beta chain was recovered during a study of cytomegalovirus exposure and HLA in healthy donors. Study-level information: An analysis done earlier identified 95 million to 140 million unique TCR beta sequences from around 180 million T cells.

Germline-derived CDR1 and CDR2 are SEHNR and FQNEAQ (reference sequence). The CDR3 contains 15 residues. The V end was cut by 4 bases, the J end by 3 bases, with 15 bases between. The study ran its PCR with 60 Vbeta and 13 Jbeta primers. Here immunoSEQ multiplex PCR was the method, and the copy in TCRdb shows in-frame clones only, minus some. The sample lists about 270,000 clones, just over 70% seen once, with around 2.3% in the top ten. The sequencing input was PBMCs. J is TRBJ1-1 and V is TRBV7-9; the D gene is possibly TRBD1 (5 bases). This receptor was obtained from a female donor in good health and CMV-seronegative. The CDR3 protein is CASSSFAGGHTEAFF. Written as DNA, the CDR3 is TGTGCCAGCAGCTCTTTCGCGGGGGGACACACTGAAGCTTTCTTT.